This passage covers 2 T cell receptor beta chains from one sample sequenced in a study of shared clonotypes between healthy human individuals. TCRdb's copy holds only in-frame clones and misses some; the assay was immunoSEQ multiplex PCR. Among 2 million to 2.5 million clones listed, more than 80% were seen once. The specimen was naive CD4+ T cells from PBMCs. Subset: CD45RA+ positively selected. The receptor source for this set is a man between 18 and 35 years old in good health. Some clones in this sample may be carry-over from other donors' samples.

A single count supports this clone. V and J are TRBV18 and TRBJ2-1; tentatively, D is TRBD2 (6 bases). The V and J ends lost 4 bases and 5 bases respectively, with 18 bases between them. This CDR3 is 16 amino acids long. CDR1 KGHSH and CDR2 LQKENI come from the germline V gene. The CDR3 DNA reads as TGTGCCAGCTCACGCCCGCTACTAGCTGGGCACAATGAGCAGTTCTTC. It is translated as CASSRPLLAGHNEQFF.

V and J are TRBV5-8 and TRBJ2-6, with 10 bases identical to TRBD1. Germline V gene data show CDR1 as SGHTS and CDR2 as YDEGEE. The V and J ends lost 0 bases and 2 bases, in that order; junction bases with no gene match: 5. The length of the CDR3 is 18 residues. The CDR3 DNA is TGTGCCAGCAGCTTGGGCCCCGGGACAGGGGCTGGGGCCAACGTCCTGACTTTC. Translation: CASSLGPGTGAGANVLTF.